Below are 12 T cell receptor beta chains sequenced from a single sample in a study of Graves' ophthalmopathy and Graves' hyperthyroidism. RNA served as the template for amplifying TCR beta CDR3 regions. First-round RT-PCR used HTBI primers; second-round multiplex PCR followed. TCRdb reprocessed the multiplex PCR reads with MiXCR, giving one entry per CDR3 protein. This sample has fewer than 350,000 distinct CDR3 sequences; 17% occur once, and the top ten carry more than 9%. Specimen: peripheral blood. Receptors were obtained from an adult man with Graves' ophthalmopathy.

This clonotype has a count of ten or more. The chain has TRBV29-1 and TRBJ1-5; 9 positions agree with TRBD1. CDR1 and CDR2 from the germline V gene are SQVTM and ANQGSEA. This CDR3 spans 13 amino acids. Losses at the gene ends were 7 bases for V and 5 bases for J; bases not matched to a gene: 6. The CDR3 nucleotides are TGCAGCGCTAAGACAGGGGGAGATCAGCCCCAGCATTTT. It translates to CSAKTGGDQPQHF.

This clonotype was recorded at least ten times. J is TRBJ2-2 and V is TRBV11-2; 8 bases are shared with TRBD1. Germline values: CDR1 SGHAT, CDR2 FQNNGV. With 2 bases clipped from V and 4 bases from J, the junction kept 3 bases outside the gene matches. The CDR3 is 15 amino acids. The CDR3 loop is CASSLTGGRTGELFF. The CDR3 DNA is TGTGCCAGCAGCTTAACAGGGGGTCGCACCGGGGAGCTGTTTTTT.

V is TRBV29-1 and J is TRBJ1-2; tentative D call: TRBD1 (6 bases). V was clipped by 2 bases and J by 3 bases, with 10 bases between them. The V gene's germline CDR1 is SQVTM and CDR2 ANQGSEA. This CDR3 spans 13 amino acids. The CDR3 protein is CSVETGKDYGYTF. The CDR3 nucleotides read TGCAGCGTTGAAACAGGGAAAGACTATGGCTACACCTTC.

This clonotype came up many times. The V call is TRBV7-6, the J call TRBJ1-1, with D perhaps matching TRBD1 (5 bases). There are 15 residues in the CDR3. Deletions cut 5 bases from V and 0 bases from J, with 13 bases between. Germline CDR1 reads SGHVS; CDR2 reads FNYEAQ. The CDR3 region is CASSPGANLNTEAFF. DNA of the CDR3: TGTGCCAGCAGCCCTGGGGCGAACTTGAACACTGAAGCTTTCTTT.

This clonotype was found many times. The chain is built from TRBV6-1 and TRBJ1-3; TRBD1 is a possible D gene (6 bases). This CDR3 is 16 amino acids long. Trimming stripped 4 bases from V and 2 bases from J, with 15 bases between. The V gene's germline CDR1 is MNHNS and CDR2 SASEGT. This chain's CDR3 is CASSALQGTPGNTIYF. CDR3 DNA sequence: TGTGCCAGCAGTGCCCTACAGGGAACCCCTGGAAACACCATATATTTT.

This clonotype came up many times. Here the CDR3 DNA reads TGTGCCAGTAGCCCCGGTTTTGGGGGCACAGGGGAGACCCAGTACTTC. Translating it yields CASSPGFGGTGETQYF. The J gene is TRBJ2-5, the V gene TRBV19, with D possibly being TRBD1 (6 bases). In germline, CDR1 is LNHDA, CDR2 SQIVND (reference sequence). This CDR3 has 16 residues. Trimming removed 6 bases from V and 5 bases from J, with 22 bases in between. The whole variable domain, remainder taken from reference TRBV19 and TRBJ2-5, is DGGITQSPKYLFRKEGQNVTLSCEQNLNHDAMYWYRQDPGQGLRLIYYSQIVNDFQKGDIAEGYSVSREKKESFPLTVTSAQKNPTAFYLCASSPGFGGTGETQYFGPGTRLLVL.

The sample holds many counts of this clonotype. The V gene is TRBV6-1, the J gene TRBJ1-1; D uncertain. The length of the CDR3 is 13 residues. V dropped 6 bases and J dropped 1 base, with 9 bases sitting between them. Germline CDR1 MNHNS, CDR2 SASEGT. For the CDR3, the DNA is TGTGCCAGCAGCGTCGCGCGGAACACTGAAGCTTTCTTT. Translating gives CASSVARNTEAFF.

J is TRBJ2-5 and V is TRBV12-5; 9 positions match TRBD1. Germline CDR1 LGHNT, CDR2 FRNRAP. Trimming took 0 bases from V and 3 from J; bases not matched to a gene: 8. The CDR3 spans 17 residues. CDR3 protein: CASGLVRDREREETQYF. The CDR3 DNA sequence: TGTGCTAGTGGTTTGGTACGGGACAGGGAACGGGAAGAGACCCAGTACTTC.

This clonotype was recorded at least ten times. The chain uses TRBV7-6 and TRBJ2-7; 8 bases align to TRBD1. Germline V gives CDR1 SGHVS, CDR2 FNYEAQ. With V trimmed by 1 base and J by 6 bases, 14 bases remained unmatched. There are 17 residues in the CDR3. CDR3 nucleotide sequence: TGTGCCAGCAGCTTAGTGTCTCAGGGGGCGCTAAGGGGCGAGCAGTACTTC. This encodes CASSLVSQGALRGEQYF.

This clonotype occurred many times. The rearrangement uses TRBV2 and TRBJ2-1, with TRBD2 identical over 8 bases. The CDR3 is made up of 15 amino acids. The V gene's germline CDR1 is SNHLY and CDR2 FYNNEI. The V and J ends lost 0 bases and 9 bases, in that order; junction bases with no gene match: 7. The CDR3 DNA reads as TGTGCCAGCAGTGAAGCGATAAGCGGGAGCGGTGAGCAGTTCTTC. Translated, it gives CASSEAISGSGEQFF.

This clonotype was observed a few times. The CDR3 reads CASSLVRASGANVLTF. The CDR3 nucleotides read TGCGCCAGCAGCTTGGTCCGGGCCTCTGGGGCCAACGTCCTGACTTTC. This sequence joins TRBV5-1 and TRBJ2-6; D is ambiguous. Trimming shortened V by 0 bases and J by 0 bases, and 7 bases separated the two germline ends. Looked up from germline, CDR1 is SGHRS and CDR2 is YFSETQ. CDR3 length: 16 amino acids.

At least ten counts were recorded for this clonotype. The junction departs from the called germline gene at one end, perhaps through a read error. This rearrangement joins TRBV20-1 to TRBJ2-7, with 7 nucleotides matching TRBD1. Germline V gene lookup returns CDR1 DFQATT and CDR2 SNEGSKA (reference sequence). CDR3 length: 11 amino acids. The CDR3 region is CSARANGQENF. The CDR3, as DNA: TGCAGTGCTAGAGCAAACGGACAGGAAAACTTC.